The 32 T cell receptor beta chains reported below all come from one sample, sequenced in a study of T cell repertoires in cytomegalovirus infection. TCRdb ran MiXCR on the reads and lists one entry per CDR3 protein. The sample records under 500,000 distinct CDR3 sequences, 40% to 50% being singletons. Which antigens these TCRs recognize remains unknown. The starting material was cultured PBMCs, obtained from culture after CMV antigen stimulation. The receptor set was obtained from a human donor in good health (CMV status not recorded). Some clones in this sample may be carry-over from other donors' samples.

The J gene is TRBJ2-4, the V gene TRBV4-1; 9 nucleotides agree with TRBD1. This CDR3 is 17 amino acids long. Germline loops: CDR1 MGHRA, CDR2 YSYEKL. V shed 0 bases and J 2 bases; nucleotides not matched to a gene: 5. CDR3 nucleotides: TGCGCCAGCAGCCAAGAGGTACAGGGGGCTTCCAAAAACATTCAGTACTTC. It translates to CASSQEVQGASKNIQYF.

The chain has TRBV20-1 and TRBJ1-1; TRBD1 agrees at 7 bases. Looked up from germline, CDR1 is DFQATT and CDR2 is SNEGSKA (reference sequence). The J segment lost 11 bases and the V segment lost 1 base, leaving 13 bases of the junction unmatched. This CDR3 spans 14 amino acids. CDR3 loop: CSARGFFAGGSAFF. The DNA for the CDR3 is TGCAGTGCTAGAGGTTTTTTTGCAGGGGGATCGGCTTTCTTT.

This clonotype showed up just once. The chain uses TRBV6-5 and TRBJ2-3; a weak D match, TRBD1 (5 bases). V was trimmed by 7 bases and J by 7 bases, leaving 15 bases between them. The CDR3 covers 13 residues. CDR1 is MNHEY, CDR2 SVGAGI, per germline. The DNA for the CDR3 is TGTGCCAGCACCTTTGAAGGGGCCAATACGCAGTATTTT. Protein: CASTFEGANTQYF.

The sample holds many counts of this clonotype. The genes are TRBV7-2 and TRBJ2-6, with unresolved D. This CDR3 contains 14 residues. CDR1 SGHTA and CDR2 FQGNSA come from the germline V gene. Deletions cut 4 bases from V and 0 bases from J, with 4 bases between. In DNA, the CDR3 is TGTGCCAGCAGCTCCAACTCTGGGGCCAACGTCCTGACTTTC. Protein product: CASSSNSGANVLTF.

The genes are TRBV6-5 and TRBJ2-7; the D gene is possibly TRBD1 (6 bases). The CDR3 loop spans 14 amino acids. V lost 6 bases and J 4 bases, leaving 16 bases between the germline ends. Germline V gene sequence: CDR1 MNHEY, CDR2 SVGAGI. DNA of the CDR3: TGTGCCAGCAGATTTAGGGACACTCATTACGAGCAGTACTTC. It yields the protein CASRFRDTHYEQYF.

The CDR3 DNA follows: TGTGCCAGCAAAGACAGGGGACTTTACGGCTACACCTTC. Translating it yields CASKDRGLYGYTF. The V gene is TRBV6-2 or TRBV6-3, the J gene TRBJ1-2; 8 bases agree with TRBD1. J gave up 8 bases and V 7 bases, and 9 bases lay outside the gene matches. Germline CDR1 and CDR2: MNHEY and SVGEGT. The CDR3 sequence is 13 residues long.

This chain joins TRBV7-2 and TRBJ2-3, with TRBD1 identical over 8 bases. CDR3 length: 16 amino acids. Germline assignment: CDR1 SGHTA and CDR2 FQGNSA. Trimming removed 4 bases from V and 1 base from J; junction bases left unmatched: 7. This CDR3 reads CASSSQGARGTDTQYF. The CDR3 DNA sequence: TGTGCCAGCAGCTCGCAGGGGGCTCGGGGCACAGATACGCAGTATTTT.

This clonotype has ten or more counts. The gene calls are TRBV7-2 and TRBJ2-1; possibly TRBD1 for D (6 bases). The CDR3 sequence is 15 residues long. Germline CDR1 SGHTA, CDR2 FQGNSA. V was shortened by 1 base and J by 4 bases, with 11 bases between the two germline ends. The CDR3 is CASSLGGPTYNEQFF. In DNA, the CDR3 is TGTGCCAGCAGCTTAGGGGGGCCAACATACAATGAGCAGTTCTTC. Combining the CDR3 with reference TRBV7-2 and TRBJ2-1 gives the whole variable domain GAGVSQSPSNKVTEKGKDVELRCDPISGHTALYWYRQSLGQGLEFLIYFQGNSAPDKSGLPSDRFSAERTGGSVSTLTIQRTQQEDSAVYLCASSLGGPTYNEQFFGPGTRLTVL.

The V call is TRBV12-3 or TRBV12-4, the J call TRBJ1-1, with a weak D call TRBD1 (5 bases). This CDR3 comprises 13 residues. V was shortened by 3 bases and J by 6 bases, with 11 bases between the two germline ends. The DNA for the CDR3 is TGTGCCAGCAGTTTCGTTCCAGGGTCTGAAGCTTTCTTT. Translated: CASSFVPGSEAFF.

The table lists this clonotype with a count of one. This rearrangement joins TRBV4-2 to TRBJ2-7; D gene uncertain. Germline V gene data show CDR1 as LGHNA and CDR2 as YNFKEQ. The V gene lost 1 base and the J gene lost 3 bases, with 10 bases spanning the gap. The CDR3 sequence is 14 residues long. The CDR3 sequence: CASSQGFSLYEQYF. CDR3 DNA: TGTGCCAGCAGCCAAGGGTTCAGCCTCTACGAGCAGTACTTC.

The chain combines TRBV6-1 with TRBJ2-2; D assignment may be TRBD1 or TRBD2 (5 bases each). Per germline, CDR1 MNHNS and CDR2 SASEGT. The V end was cut by 0 bases, the J end by 7 bases, with 9 bases between. The CDR3 consists of 14 residues. The CDR3 region is CASSEAGVGGELFF. The DNA for the CDR3 is TGTGCCAGCAGTGAAGCGGGGGTTGGCGGGGAGCTGTTTTTT.

The gene calls are TRBV12-3 or TRBV12-4 and TRBJ1-2; no definite D call. Trimming took 5 bases from V and 5 from J, leaving 12 bases between them. This CDR3 has 13 amino acids. Here the CDR3 reads CASSTSTEYGYTF. The DNA for the CDR3 is TGTGCCAGCAGTACCTCGACGGAATATGGCTACACCTTC.

J is TRBJ1-1 and V is TRBV7-8; the D is unclear. Germline CDR1 reads SGHVS; CDR2 reads FQNEAQ. Trimming shortened V by 3 bases and J by 4 bases, and 12 bases separated the two germline ends. The CDR3 length is 14 residues. CDR3 amino acids: CASSLERVSTEAFF. In DNA form, the CDR3 reads TGTGCCAGCAGCTTGGAGAGGGTGAGCACTGAAGCTTTCTTT. Using reference TRBV7-8 and TRBJ1-1 for the parts outside the CDR3, the full variable domain is GAGVSQSPRYKVAKRGQDVALRCDPISGHVSLFWYQQALGQGPEFLTYFQNEAQLDKSGLPSDRFFAERPEGSVSTLKIQRTQQEDSAVYLCASSLERVSTEAFFGQGTRLTVV.

The sample holds a few counts of this clonotype. The genes are TRBV12-3 or TRBV12-4 and TRBJ2-7; 12 bases align to TRBD2. CDR3 length equals 13 residues. Trimming removed 8 bases from V and 6 bases from J; junction bases left unmatched: 5. CDR3 in amino acids: CASSLAGGLEQYF. The CDR3 DNA sequence: TGTGCCAGCTCCCTAGCGGGAGGGCTCGAGCAGTACTTC.

This chain uses TRBV10-3 with TRBJ1-5; TRBD1 agrees at 7 bases. CDR1 ENHRY and CDR2 SYGVKD come from the germline V gene. V lost 10 bases and J lost 4; bases outside the gene matches: 13. This CDR3 region has 15 residues. The CDR3 here is CATRGTGTENQPQHF. The DNA of the CDR3 is TGTGCCACCCGAGGGACCGGGACAGAGAATCAGCCCCAGCATTTT.

This clonotype has a handful of counts. This rearrangement joins TRBV7-2 to TRBJ2-1, with TRBD2 identical over 12 bases. Germline CDR1 and CDR2: SGHTA and FQGNSA. The CDR3 has 16 amino acids. The trim removed 4 bases at V and 7 bases at J, leaving 8 bases unmatched. The CDR3 reads CASSSSGRARGNEQFF. The CDR3 bases are TGTGCCAGCAGCTCTAGCGGGAGGGCCCGAGGAAATGAGCAGTTCTTC.

This clonotype was observed a few times. The rearrangement uses TRBV12-3 or TRBV12-4 and TRBJ2-3, with a weak D call TRBD2 (6 bases). The V and J ends lost 2 bases and 2 bases respectively, with 11 bases between them. This CDR3 has 15 amino acids. The CDR3, as DNA: TGTGCCAGCAGTTTATGGGACTCCGCCACAGATACGCAGTATTTT. Residues: CASSLWDSATDTQYF.

J is TRBJ2-2 and V is TRBV7-7; D is possibly TRBD1 (6 bases). The CDR3 sequence is 14 residues long. Germline-derived CDR1 and CDR2 are SSHAT and FNYEAQ (reference sequence). V lost 9 bases, J lost 3 bases, and 14 bases lay in between. CDR3 coding DNA: TGTGCCAGTACCAGGGGTACGGACACCGGGGAGCTGTTTTTT. Translated, it gives CASTRGTDTGELFF. Full variable domain (remainder filled in from reference TRBV7-7 and TRBJ2-2): GAGVSQSPRYKVTKRGQDVTLRCDPISSHATLYWYQQALGQGPEFLTYFNYEAQPDKSGLPSDRFSAERPEGSISTLTIQRTEQRDSAMYRCASTRGTDTGELFFGEGSRLTVL.

This chain links TRBV7-9 with TRBJ2-7, with D maybe TRBD2 (7 bases). The germline V gene encodes CDR1 SEHNR and CDR2 FQNEAQ (reference sequence). V lost 1 base to trimming and J lost 5 bases, with 15 bases between them. There are 15 residues in the CDR3. Here the CDR3 DNA reads TGTGCCAGCAGCTTAGGTCGGCAGGGGAGGGACGAGCAGTACTTC. Translating gives CASSLGRQGRDEQYF.

This clonotype was seen only a few times. The chain is built from TRBV7-2 and TRBJ2-1; D remains ambiguous. CDR1 and CDR2 (germline): SGHTA, FQGNSA. The CDR3 extends over 14 amino acids. Trimming shortened V by 1 base and J by 5 bases, and 9 bases separated the two germline ends. The CDR3 coding sequence is TGTGCCAGCAGCTTAGTTGGCCACAACAATGAGCAGTTCTTC. Its protein is CASSLVGHNNEQFF. Full variable domain (rest looked up from reference TRBV7-2 and TRBJ2-1): GAGVSQSPSNKVTEKGKDVELRCDPISGHTALYWYRQSLGQGLEFLIYFQGNSAPDKSGLPSDRFSAERTGGSVSTLTIQRTQQEDSAVYLCASSLVGHNNEQFFGPGTRLTVL.

This clonotype was seen more than once but under ten times. The chain carries TRBV6-5 and TRBJ2-2; D is uncertain. Trimming removed 5 bases at V and 6 bases at J, with 7 bases between. This CDR3 spans 12 amino acids. CDR1 is MNHEY, CDR2 SVGAGI, per germline. This CDR3 is CASSQMAGELFF. The CDR3, as DNA: TGTGCCAGCAGTCAGATGGCCGGGGAGCTGTTTTTT.

The chain has TRBV4-1 and TRBJ1-1, with no clear D. V lost 1 base, J lost 1 base, and 7 bases lay in between. This CDR3 spans 14 amino acids. From germline, CDR1 is MGHRA and CDR2 YSYEKL. CDR3 residues: CASSQGPKNTEAFF. CDR3 nucleotides: TGCGCCAGCAGCCAAGGCCCCAAGAACACTGAAGCTTTCTTT.

This clonotype came up a few times. The CDR3 DNA sequence: TGTGCCAGCAGCTTGGCCAGGGGACCTGAAGCTTTCTTT. The encoded protein is CASSLARGPEAFF. The chain joins TRBV5-6 to TRBJ1-1, with D possibly matching TRBD1 (6 bases). The germline V gene has CDR1 SGHDT and CDR2 YYEEEE. The CDR3 runs 13 residues. With 0 bases removed from V and 6 bases from J, the gap between germline ends came to 9 bases.

This clonotype was recorded a few times. V usage is TRBV6-1 and J usage is TRBJ1-1; D uncertain. The V gene's germline CDR1 is MNHNS and CDR2 SASEGT. With 8 bases removed from V and 8 bases from J, the gap between germline ends came to 12 bases. The CDR3 is 11 residues long. Here the CDR3 reads CASYMKAEAFF. In DNA, the CDR3 is TGTGCCAGCTATATGAAAGCAGAAGCTTTCTTT.

The chain joins TRBV6-1 to TRBJ2-7; D is unresolved. There are 13 residues in the CDR3. V was trimmed by 1 base and J by 3 bases, leaving 7 bases between them. Germline V CDR1 and CDR2: MNHNS, SASEGT. DNA of the CDR3: TGTGCCAGCAGTGAAGGTCAGTTCTACGAGCAGTACTTC. It specifies CASSEGQFYEQYF.

This clonotype has only a few counts. The gene calls are TRBV28 and TRBJ2-1; 8 bases line up with TRBD2. The CDR3 consists of 18 residues. Germline loops: CDR1 MDHEN, CDR2 SYDVKM. V lost 5 bases and J lost 6; bases outside the gene matches: 18. The CDR3 bases are TGTGCCAGCAGTCCCGGGGGGGGCGGGGGGCCGTTCCCCAATGAGCAGTTCTTC. As protein: CASSPGGGGGPFPNEQFF. Based on the CDR3 plus reference TRBV28 and TRBJ2-1, the full variable domain is DVKVTQSSRYLVKRTGEKVFLECVQDMDHENMFWYRQDPGLGLRLIYFSYDVKMKEKGDIPEGYSVSREKKERFSLILESASTNQTSMYLCASSPGGGGGPFPNEQFFGPGTRLTVL.

V usage is TRBV7-6 and J usage is TRBJ1-2, with TRBD1 matching 7 bases. The CDR3 consists of 15 residues. J was trimmed by 1 base and V by 4 bases; bases with no gene match: 6. Per the germline V gene, CDR1 is SGHVS and CDR2 is FNYEAQ. CDR3 sequence reads: CASSSPGQSNYGYTF. DNA of the CDR3: TGTGCCAGCAGCTCCCCGGGACAGAGTAACTATGGCTACACCTTC.

This clonotype appeared many times. The chain employs TRBV7-2 and TRBJ1-1; D is uncertain. V was pared by 4 bases and J by 7 bases, with 13 bases between. CDR3 length: 13 amino acids. In germline, CDR1 is SGHTA, CDR2 FQGNSA. As DNA, the CDR3 is TGTGCCAGCAGCTCGAGACCGAAGGGTGAAGCTTTCTTT. Amino acids: CASSSRPKGEAFF.

The V and J genes are TRBV6-8 and TRBJ2-3; no clear D gene. Trimming left V 2 bases short and J 2 bases short, with 8 bases between. CDR3 length: 14 amino acids. Germline CDR1 MNHGY, CDR2 SAAAGT. The CDR3: CASSYGGPTDTQYF. The DNA for the CDR3 is TGTGCCAGCAGTTACGGCGGACCCACAGATACGCAGTATTTT.

This clonotype was detected only a few times. The DNA of the CDR3 is TGTGCCAGCAGCATGCAGGGGAATCAGCCCCAGCATTTT. As protein: CASSMQGNQPQHF. The rearrangement links TRBV7-9 to TRBJ1-5; a weak D match, TRBD1 (6 bases). CDR1 SEHNR and CDR2 FQNEAQ come from the germline V gene (reference sequence). This CDR3 is built from 13 residues. Trimming left V 5 bases short and J 4 bases short, with 9 bases between.

V and J are TRBV27 and TRBJ1-5; D is possibly TRBD1 (6 bases). The V end was cut by 2 bases, the J end by 3 bases, with 14 bases between. The CDR3 consists of 16 residues. In germline, CDR1 is MNHEY, CDR2 SMNVEV (reference sequence). CDR3 coding DNA: TGTGCCAGCAGTTTAGTGGGGGGCTGGCCCAATCAGCCCCAGCATTTT. It translates to CASSLVGGWPNQPQHF.

This clonotype was observed a single time. The chain couples TRBV4-2 to TRBJ2-1; 7 bases map to TRBD2. The CDR3 extends over 15 amino acids. The germline V gene has CDR1 LGHNA and CDR2 YNFKEQ. V dropped 0 bases and J dropped 8; count of bases not matched to a gene: 7. As DNA, the CDR3 is TGTGCCAGCAGCCAAGATCACGGGGGGAGCGATGAGCAGTTCTTC. It codes for CASSQDHGGSDEQFF.